This T cell receptor beta chain derives from a study of T cells in Graves' hyperthyroidism and ophthalmopathy. The CDR3 regions of TCR beta were amplified from RNA transcripts. With the HTBI primer set, the TCR CDR3 went through a first round of RT-PCR. TCRdb re-derived calls from the multiplex PCR reads in MiXCR, one entry per CDR3 protein. This sample has under 400,000 distinct CDR3 sequences, with 21% found just once. The CDR3 consists of 14 residues. V lost 1 base and J lost 10, with 16 bases in between. CDR1 MDHEN and CDR2 SYDVKM come from the germline V gene. This clonotype was found many times. The clonotype was recovered from a woman in her forties or fifties with Graves' hyperthyroidism. J is TRBJ1-1 and V is TRBV28; TRBD1 might be the D (6 bases). Sequenced sample: blood. CDR3 in DNA: TGTGCCAGCAGTTTATTGGGGGGCGCTTACGGAGCTTTCTTT. It encodes CASSLLGGAYGAFF.